Listed below are T cell receptor beta chains from one sample, sequenced in a study of shared clonotypes between healthy human individuals. The protocol was immunoSEQ multiplex PCR, while the TCRdb copy is restricted to in-frame clones and leaves out a portion. The sample holds around 1.9 million clones, about 93% seen once. The sample taken for sequencing was naive CD8+ T cells from PBMCs. These receptor sequences come from a man aged 18-30 years in good health. Some clones in this sample may be carry-over from other donors' samples. Both conserved end residues are part of each CDR3. The D gene is left open where the match is weak. Size values are once, few and many counts, or a class for expanded clones, and some rows have none.

j_gene: TRBJ2-7; d_gene: .; v_gene: TRBV27; abundance: once; CDR3aa: CASSFLPRYEQYF; CDR3nt: TGTGCCAGCAGTTTCCTGCCACGATACGAGCAGTACTTC
j_gene: TRBJ2-6; d_gene: .; v_gene: TRBV9; abundance: .; CDR3aa: CASSVDGHRGANVLTF; CDR3nt: TGTGCCAGCAGCGTAGATGGCCACCGTGGGGCCAACGTCCTGACTTTC
j_gene: TRBJ2-3; d_gene: .; v_gene: TRBV13; abundance: .; CDR3aa: CASSSNDPYSQYF; CDR3nt: TGTGCCAGCAGCTCGAACGACCCTTATTCGCAGTATTTT
j_gene: TRBJ2-1; d_gene: .; v_gene: TRBV4-3; abundance: .; CDR3aa: CASSQDLGAYNEQFF; CDR3nt: TGCGCCAGCAGCCAAGATTTAGGGGCCTACAATGAGCAGTTCTTC
j_gene: TRBJ1-1; d_gene: .; v_gene: TRBV9; abundance: .; CDR3aa: CASSVGGGANAEAFF; CDR3nt: TGTGCCAGCAGCGTAGGTGGAGGGGCGAACGCTGAAGCTTTCTTT
j_gene: TRBJ2-1; d_gene: TRBD1; v_gene: TRBV5-6; abundance: .; CDR3aa: CASRFKTGAYNEQFF; CDR3nt: TGTGCCAGCCGATTCAAAACAGGGGCCTACAATGAGCAGTTCTTC
j_gene: TRBJ2-7; d_gene: .; v_gene: TRBV9; abundance: .; CDR3aa: CASSVAHDYEQYF; CDR3nt: TGTGCCAGCAGCGTAGCCCATGACTACGAGCAGTACTTC
j_gene: TRBJ1-2; d_gene: TRBD1; v_gene: TRBV27; abundance: .; CDR3aa: CASWGQGLNYGYTF; CDR3nt: TGTGCCAGCTGGGGACAGGGGCTCAACTATGGCTACACCTTC
j_gene: TRBJ1-1; d_gene: .; v_gene: TRBV5-6; abundance: once; CDR3aa: CASSSGLNTEAFF; CDR3nt: TGTGCCAGCAGCTCCGGACTGAACACTGAAGCTTTCTTT
j_gene: TRBJ2-1; d_gene: .; v_gene: TRBV11-1; abundance: .; CDR3aa: CASSLDWNNEQFF; CDR3nt: TGTGCCAGCAGCTTAGATTGGAACAATGAGCAGTTCTTC
j_gene: TRBJ2-7; d_gene: TRBD1; v_gene: TRBV28; abundance: .; CDR3aa: CASSFALGQGYEQYF; CDR3nt: TGTGCCAGCAGTTTCGCCCTAGGACAGGGTTACGAGCAGTACTTC
j_gene: TRBJ2-7; d_gene: TRBD1; v_gene: TRBV2; abundance: .; CDR3aa: CASSGTGGREQYF; CDR3nt: TGTGCCAGCAGCGGGACAGGGGGGCGCGAGCAGTACTTC
j_gene: TRBJ1-4; d_gene: .; v_gene: TRBV5-1; abundance: .; CDR3aa: CASSLWGARANEKLFF; CDR3nt: TGCGCCAGCAGCTTGTGGGGGGCGCGGGCTAATGAAAAACTGTTTTTT